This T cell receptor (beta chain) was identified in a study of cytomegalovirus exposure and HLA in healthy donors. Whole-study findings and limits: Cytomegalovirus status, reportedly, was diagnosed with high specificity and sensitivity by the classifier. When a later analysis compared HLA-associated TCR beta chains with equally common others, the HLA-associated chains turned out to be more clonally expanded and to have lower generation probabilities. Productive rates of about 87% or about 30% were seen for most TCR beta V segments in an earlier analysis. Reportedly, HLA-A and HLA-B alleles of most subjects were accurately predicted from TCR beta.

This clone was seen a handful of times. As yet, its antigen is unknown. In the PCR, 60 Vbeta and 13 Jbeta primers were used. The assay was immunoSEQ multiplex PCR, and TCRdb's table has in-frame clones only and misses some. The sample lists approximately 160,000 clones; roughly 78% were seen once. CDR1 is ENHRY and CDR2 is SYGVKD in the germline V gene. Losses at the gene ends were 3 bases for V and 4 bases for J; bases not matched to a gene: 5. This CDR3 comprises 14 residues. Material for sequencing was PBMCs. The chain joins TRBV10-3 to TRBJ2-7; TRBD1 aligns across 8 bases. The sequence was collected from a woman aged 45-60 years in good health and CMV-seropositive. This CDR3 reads CAISDPDRAYEQYF. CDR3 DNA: TGTGCCATCAGTGACCCGGACAGGGCTTACGAGCAGTACTTC.